The rows below give T cell receptor beta chains drawn from one sample of a study of shared clonotypes between healthy human individuals. The data were produced by immunoSEQ multiplex PCR, yet TCRdb's version contains in-frame clones alone and is incomplete. The sample comprises about 800,000 clones, approximately 96% of which are singletons, and less than 0.25% rests with the top ten. Sequenced material: naive CD8+ T cells sorted from blood. These receptors all come from a man in his thirties or forties in good health. Each CDR3 is given with its conserved first and last residue. Each record gives: D gene, V gene, J gene, CDR3 protein, CDR3 DNA. D genes are given only for firm matches.

-	TRBV25-1	TRBJ1-1	CAQGGSTEAFF	TGCGCTCAGGGAGGGAGCACTGAAGCTTTCTTT
TRBD1	TRBV7-8	TRBJ2-3	CASSTFPTGQRAYF	TGTGCCAGCAGCACTTTCCCGACAGGGCAACGTGCGTATTTT
TRBD1	TRBV29-1	TRBJ2-3	CSVEDLDRVDTQYF	TGCAGCGTTGAAGATCTGGACAGGGTAGATACGCAGTATTTT
-	TRBV19	TRBJ2-1	CASSWGVGNEQFF	TGTGCCAGTAGCTGGGGGGTAGGGAATGAGCAGTTCTTC
TRBD1	TRBV19	TRBJ2-6	CASSARGLEFGANVLTF	TGTGCCAGTAGTGCCAGGGGGCTAGAATTCGGGGCCAACGTCCTGACTTTC
-	TRBV7-8	TRBJ2-3	CASSSSVTPQDTQYF	TGTGCCAGCAGCTCTAGCGTCACCCCACAGGATACGCAGTATTTT
-	TRBV7-2	TRBJ1-1	CASSLGWEGQGQMNTEAFF	TGTGCCAGCAGCTTAGGTTGGGAGGGGCAGGGGCAAATGAACACTGAAGCTTTCTTT
-	TRBV25-1	TRBJ2-7	CASSPSYEQYF	TGTGCCAGCAGTCCTAGCTACGAGCAGTACTTC
-	TRBV2	TRBJ2-6	CASDFEPGANVLTF	TGTGCCAGCGACTTCGAGCCTGGGGCCAACGTCCTGACTTTC
TRBD2	TRBV27	TRBJ2-7	CASSLRTSGYEQYF	TGTGCCAGCAGTTTAAGGACTAGCGGGTACGAGCAGTACTTC